The clone carrying this T cell receptor (beta chain) has only a few counts. No antigen is known for it. The source of the sample is a study of T-cell memory formation after mild COVID-19. Study-level findings and limits: Researchers could not confirm that second-wave clones peaking on day 37 targeted SARS-CoV-2.

TCRdb processed the 5' RACE reads anew with MiXCR; each CDR3 protein has one entry. Of hundreds of thousands of distinct CDR3 sequences detected, about 20% appear once; the ten largest clones hold approximately 12%. Trimming removed 0 bases from V and 1 base from J, with 3 bases in between. CDR3 length: 12 amino acids. Germline CDR1 is DFQATT and CDR2 is SNEGSKA (reference sequence). The sample consisted of PBMCs or a T cell subset sorted from them (not recorded which). The V gene is TRBV20-1, the J gene TRBJ1-1; no firm D call. The source of this sequence is an adult woman who had mild COVID-19 (a few samples of this study predate the infection). Cell type and time point are not known. The CDR3 loop reads CSARDGNTEAFF. The CDR3 coding sequence is TGCAGTGCTAGAGATGGGAACACTGAAGCTTTCTTT.